These 11 T cell receptor beta chains were sequenced from one sample in a study of T-cell memory formation after mild COVID-19. TCRdb analysed the 5' RACE reads with MiXCR anew, one entry per CDR3 protein. The sample lists some 70,000 distinct CDR3 sequences, 16% occurring once. Sequencing was done on a sample of PBMCs or a T cell subset sorted from them (not recorded which). The receptors were gathered from an adult woman who had mild COVID-19 (a few samples of this study predate the infection). Cell type and time point are not known.

The J gene is TRBJ2-7, the V gene TRBV2, with D unresolved. The CDR3 consists of 10 residues. V shed 7 bases and J shed 4 bases, with 5 bases lying between them. Germline V lookup: CDR1 SNHLY, CDR2 FYNNEI. CDR3 bases: TGTGCCAGCATGGGTTACGAGCAGTACTTC. Protein product: CASMGYEQYF.

V and J are TRBV15 and TRBJ2-7; a weak D match, TRBD1 (6 bases). The CDR3 is 17 residues long. V was pared by 0 bases and J by 2 bases, with 17 bases between. Per germline, CDR1 LNHNV and CDR2 YYDKDF (reference sequence). The CDR3 sequence is CATSRDVRLGTTYEQYF. As DNA, the CDR3 is TGTGCCACCAGCAGAGATGTCCGGTTGGGGACAACCTACGAGCAGTACTTC.

The chain links TRBV12-3 or TRBV12-4 to TRBJ2-5; D might be TRBD1 or TRBD2, each matching 5 bases. V was pared by 4 bases and J by 2 bases, with 11 bases between. This CDR3 spans 14 amino acids. The CDR3 region is CASSSMGRQETQYF. For the CDR3, the DNA is TGTGCCAGCAGTTCCATGGGACGGCAAGAGACCCAGTACTTC.

The CDR3 nucleotides are TGTGCCAGCAGCCCGCACCCCGACAGGGTTTATCTTTATGAGCAGTTCTTC. Amino acid sequence: CASSPHPDRVYLYEQFF. The chain joins TRBV7-9 to TRBJ2-1; 7 bases line up with TRBD1. CDR1 and CDR2 (germline): SEHNR, FQNEAQ (reference sequence). J was trimmed by 8 bases and V by 5 bases; bases with no gene match: 18. The CDR3 consists of 17 residues. The full variable domain, rest sourced from reference TRBV7-9 and TRBJ2-1, is DTGVSQNPRHKITKRGQNVTFRCDPISEHNRLYWYRQTLGQGPEFLTYFQNEAQLEKSRLLSDRFSAERPKGSFSTLEIQRTEQGDSAMYLCASSPHPDRVYLYEQFFGPGTRLTVL.

The gene calls are TRBV9 and TRBJ2-7; the D is unclear. CDR3 length: 14 amino acids. V was trimmed by 2 bases and J by 2 bases, leaving 11 bases between them. CDR1 and CDR2 (germline): SGDLS, YYNGEE. CDR3 sequence: CASSVQSIPYEQYF. CDR3 nucleotides: TGTGCCAGCAGCGTCCAAAGTATACCCTACGAGCAGTACTTC.

This clonotype was detected only a few times. The chain recombines TRBV19 with TRBJ2-1, with no clear D. Looked up from germline, CDR1 is LNHDA and CDR2 is SQIVND (reference sequence). Trimming took off 1 base at V and 6 bases at J, with 16 bases between the two ends. The CDR3 spans 16 residues. CDR3 amino acids: CASSIVTSYVSNEQFF. In DNA form, the CDR3 reads TGTGCCAGTAGTATAGTTACCTCGTACGTGTCCAATGAGCAGTTCTTC.

This clonotype was recorded a few times. The V and J genes are TRBV12-3 or TRBV12-4 and TRBJ1-4; weak D call: TRBD1 (6 bases). The CDR3 length is 14 residues. V lost 4 bases, J lost 8 bases, and 14 bases lay in between. CDR3 residues: CASSSGEIEEKLFF. The CDR3 DNA reads as TGTGCCAGCAGTTCAGGGGAGATAGAGGAAAAACTGTTTTTT.

The rearrangement joins TRBV7-9 to TRBJ2-1; TRBD2 might be the D (6 bases). The CDR3 is made up of 16 amino acids. V lost 4 bases and J 7 bases, leaving 20 bases between the germline ends. The V gene's germline CDR1 is SEHNR and CDR2 FQNEAQ (reference sequence). The CDR3 sequence: CASSSSSESPINEQFF. The CDR3 nucleotides are TGTGCCAGCAGCTCATCTAGCGAATCCCCCATAAATGAGCAGTTCTTC.

The J gene is TRBJ1-3, the V gene TRBV7-9; TRBD1 agrees at 9 bases. The germline gives CDR1 SEHNR, CDR2 FQNEAQ (reference sequence). The CDR3 covers 16 residues. V lost 6 bases and J lost 4; bases outside the gene matches: 10. The CDR3 sequence is CASSKKGTGFGNTIYF. As DNA, the CDR3 is TGTGCCAGCAGTAAAAAAGGGACAGGGTTCGGAAACACCATATATTTT.

This clonotype was counted between two and nine times. The chain employs TRBV7-8 and TRBJ2-2; TRBD2 agrees at 11 bases. Germline CDR1 SGHVS, CDR2 FQNEAQ. The CDR3 is made up of 15 amino acids. Trimming removed 5 bases from V and 8 bases from J; junction bases left unmatched: 7. The CDR3 DNA reads as TGTGCCAGCAGCCACGGGACTAGCGGAGGGGGGGAGCTGTTTTTT. Its translation: CASSHGTSGGGELFF.

This clonotype has more than one count but fewer than ten. This sequence joins TRBV5-1 and TRBJ2-1; D ambiguous. Germline V CDR1 and CDR2: SGHRS, YFSETQ. The ends were cut back, 4 bases at V and 8 bases at J, with 7 bases in the middle. This CDR3 spans 11 amino acids. The CDR3 DNA follows: TGCGCCAGCAGCCTTTACGATGAGCAGTTCTTC. Translation: CASSLYDEQFF.